These 22 T cell receptor beta chains were sequenced from one sample in a study of T-cell reconstitution after alpha-beta-depleted transplantation in children (dated by TCRdb to about 2016). The method behind the library was PCR. The data were produced on an Illumina HiSeq 2500. TCR libraries were prepared with molecular barcoding, using unique molecular identifiers to normalize TCRbeta repertoire quantification. TCRdb cleaned the public reads at Q25 with fastp, built clones with MiXCR and kept in-frame beta chains. When rows share a CDR3 protein, they turn into one entry using the most common DNA and genes. For this sample there are approximately 270,000 distinct CDR3 sequences; 20% to 30% appear just once. Roughly 5% of the sample goes to the ten largest clones. The meaning of the sample's treatment or condition label: allogeneic hematopoietic cell transplantation with graft depleted of TCRalphabeta T cells and CD19 B cells.

The sequenced sample was PBMCs, mostly from graft donor cells, obtained 360 days after TCRalphabeta/CD19-depleted stem cell transplant. Every receptor here comes from a female patient under 10 years old who had a stem cell transplant for congenital amegakaryocytic thrombocytopenia, so the T cells may come from the graft donor.

This clonotype came up a few times. J is TRBJ2-1 and V is TRBV27; no definite D call. This CDR3 comprises 15 residues. Per germline, CDR1 MNHEY and CDR2 SMNVEV (reference sequence). V lost 3 bases and J 0 bases, leaving 9 bases between the germline ends. The CDR3 protein is CASSLTSYSYNEQFF. DNA for the CDR3: TGTGCCAGCAGTTTGACATCCTACTCCTACAATGAGCAGTTCTTC.

This clonotype appeared once. A read error may explain this, as a much larger clone is one base away. This is likely a read error, given that the CDR3 carries no conserved phenylalanine or tryptophan at its end. In DNA form, the CDR3 reads TGTGCCATCAGTGAGACTAGCGGCACAGATACGCAGTATTTA. Residues: CAISETSGTDTQYL. The chain links TRBV10-3 to TRBJ2-3, with TRBD2 matching over 7 bases. CDR3 size: 14 residues. The V and J ends lost 2 bases and 1 base, in that order; junction bases with no gene match: 0. Germline CDR1 and CDR2: ENHRY and SYGVKD.

V and J are TRBV12-3 or TRBV12-4 and TRBJ2-7; D remains ambiguous. The CDR3 runs to 14 residues. Trimming took 1 base from V and 6 from J, leaving 13 bases between them. The CDR3 loop reads CASSLEGSPSEQYF. The CDR3 DNA follows: TGTGCCAGCAGTTTAGAGGGCAGTCCAAGCGAGCAGTACTTC.

This sequence joins TRBV6-2 or TRBV6-3 and TRBJ1-3, with D unresolved. Trimming stripped 10 bases from V and 2 bases from J, with 18 bases between. This CDR3 region has 15 residues. The germline CDR1 and CDR2 sequences are MNHEY and SVGEGT. The CDR3 spells CATKLRPGPGNTIYF. The CDR3 coding sequence is TGTGCCACCAAACTACGGCCAGGACCTGGAAACACCATATATTTT.

The sample holds a few counts of this clonotype. The V and J genes are TRBV12-3 or TRBV12-4 and TRBJ2-1; 9 bases line up with TRBD1. The V segment lost 5 bases and the J segment 7 bases; nucleotides outside the gene matches: 9. The CDR3 totals 15 residues. CDR3 DNA sequence: TGTGCCAGCAGTCCGACAGGGGGATTGTATAATGAGCAGTTCTTC. This gives the protein CASSPTGGLYNEQFF.

This clonotype has a count of ten or more. The rearrangement links TRBV11-2 to TRBJ2-2; TRBD2 matches 7 bases. Germline CDR1 reads SGHAT; CDR2 reads FQNNGV. With V trimmed by 1 base and J by 3 bases, 2 bases remained unmatched. The CDR3 runs to 15 residues. The DNA for the CDR3 is TGTGCCAGCAGCTTAGGGGAGGGCCACACCGGGGAGCTGTTTTTT. It is translated as CASSLGEGHTGELFF.

This clonotype was recorded a few times. J is TRBJ2-7 and V is TRBV4-1; 7 nucleotides match TRBD1. The CDR3 consists of 18 residues. Germline V gives CDR1 MGHRA, CDR2 YSYEKL. V was pared by 2 bases and J by 9 bases, with 22 bases of the junction left unmatched. The CDR3 DNA reads TGCGCCAGCAGCCAAAGAAAGGGCGTTCAGGGGACAGAACGCGGGCAGTACTTC. Protein sequence: CASSQRKGVQGTERGQYF.

The chain employs TRBV11-2 and TRBJ2-3; 8 nucleotides agree with TRBD2. V was clipped by 1 base and J by 6 bases; unmatched bases: 9. This CDR3 has 16 amino acids. CDR1 SGHAT and CDR2 FQNNGV come from the germline V gene. The CDR3 sequence is CASSLGTGLDMDTQYF. CDR3 nucleotides: TGTGCCAGCAGCTTAGGGACGGGACTAGATATGGATACGCAGTATTTT.

The chain links TRBV12-3 or TRBV12-4 to TRBJ2-2, with D unclear. V lost 4 bases, J lost 6 bases, and 9 bases lay in between. This CDR3 comprises 13 residues. The CDR3 bases are TGTGCCAGCAGTTACGGACGGTCCGGGGAGCTGTTTTTT. It translates to CASSYGRSGELFF.

At least ten counts were recorded for this clonotype. The chain carries TRBV28 and TRBJ2-1; D ambiguous. The germline gives CDR1 MDHEN, CDR2 SYDVKM. This CDR3 is 11 amino acids long. V lost 3 bases to trimming and J lost 10 bases, with 7 bases between them. This CDR3 reads CASSFFGEQFF. For the CDR3, the DNA is TGTGCCAGCAGTTTCTTCGGAGAGCAGTTCTTC.

This clonotype was detected only a few times. The V and J genes are TRBV10-3 and TRBJ2-2, with 9 bases identical to TRBD1. J lost 1 base, V lost 8 bases, and 5 bases had no gene match. Germline loops: CDR1 ENHRY, CDR2 SYGVKD. The CDR3 loop spans 15 amino acids. DNA for the CDR3: TGTGCCATCGGCCCGGGACAGGGGAACACCGGGGAGCTGTTTTTT. It specifies CAIGPGQGNTGELFF.

The chain links TRBV29-1 to TRBJ2-2; 12 nucleotides align to TRBD2. The germline V gene has CDR1 SQVTM and CDR2 ANQGSEA. The CDR3 totals 14 residues. After removal of 7 bases from V and 5 bases from J, the junction contained 5 bases not matched to a gene. As DNA, the CDR3 is TGCAGCGCTCTAGCGGGGGGGGTTACCGGGGAGCTGTTTTTT. It is translated as CSALAGGVTGELFF.

This clonotype has more than one count but fewer than ten. V is TRBV27 and J is TRBJ2-1, with TRBD2 identical over 13 bases. This CDR3 contains 23 residues. Germline lookup yields CDR1 MNHEY and CDR2 SMNVEV (reference sequence). V lost 3 bases to trimming and J lost 5 bases; unmatched junction nucleotides: 25. In nucleotides, the CDR3 is TGTGCCAGCAGTTTTCGGTCCCGAAAACTAGCGGGGGGGCCAGGAAGACGGAACAATGAGCAGTTCTTC. This sequence encodes CASSFRSRKLAGGPGRRNNEQFF.

The chain links TRBV5-6 to TRBJ2-5; D unresolved. Trimming stripped 1 base from V and 5 bases from J, with 15 bases between. Germline loops: CDR1 SGHDT, CDR2 YYEEEE. There are 15 residues in the CDR3. The CDR3 loop reads CASSLSPSVKETQYF. DNA for the CDR3: TGTGCCAGCAGCTTGTCGCCTAGTGTTAAGGAGACCCAGTACTTC.

This clonotype was seen only a few times. The J gene is TRBJ1-2, the V gene TRBV7-2; possibly TRBD1 for D (5 bases). This CDR3 contains 14 residues. Germline-derived CDR1 and CDR2 are SGHTA and FQGNSA. Trimming removed 1 base from V and 4 bases from J, with 10 bases in between. CDR3 coding DNA: TGTGCCAGCAGCTTAGATTGGGGACCCTATGGCTACACCTTC. This codes for CASSLDWGPYGYTF. Full variable domain (remainder filled in from reference TRBV7-2 and TRBJ1-2): GAGVSQSPSNKVTEKGKDVELRCDPISGHTALYWYRQSLGQGLEFLIYFQGNSAPDKSGLPSDRFSAERTGGSVSTLTIQRTQQEDSAVYLCASSLDWGPYGYTFGSGTRLTVV.

This clonotype was picked up many times. V usage is TRBV7-2 and J usage is TRBJ2-2; D not resolved. V gave up 5 bases and J gave up 7 bases, with 11 bases separating them. Germline V gene sequence: CDR1 SGHTA, CDR2 FQGNSA. This CDR3 has 13 amino acids. DNA of the CDR3: TGTGCCAGCAGCCGCCGTTTAGGCGGGGAGCTGTTTTTT. As protein: CASSRRLGGELFF.

On this clonotype itself: At one end the junction does not follow the germline gene, possibly because of a read error. The chain recombines TRBV11-1 with TRBJ2-3, with 7 bases that match TRBD2. The germline V gene encodes CDR1 SGHAT and CDR2 FQDESV (reference sequence). The length of the CDR3 is 18 residues. CDR3 sequence (DNA): TGTGCCAGCAGCTTGCTAGCGGACCCACGTTCTAGCACAGATACGCGGTATTTT. Amino acid sequence: CASSLLADPRSSTDTRYF.

The V gene is TRBV5-5, the J gene TRBJ2-1; 7 bases are a match to TRBD2. V lost 3 bases, J lost 6 bases, and 12 bases stayed unmatched. The CDR3 has 16 residues. CDR1 SGHKS and CDR2 YYEKEE come from the germline V gene (reference sequence). Here the CDR3 DNA reads TGTGCCAGCAGCTACGCCTGGGGGGGTTTTGGCAATGAGCAGTTCTTC. It encodes CASSYAWGGFGNEQFF.

The gene calls are TRBV3-1 and TRBJ1-1; possibly TRBD1 for D (5 bases). Trimming took 1 base from V and 4 from J, leaving 10 bases between them. Germline CDR1 LGHDT, CDR2 YNNKEL (reference sequence). CDR3 length: 14 amino acids. This CDR3 is CASSQGGGATEAFF. The CDR3 DNA reads TGTGCCAGCAGCCAAGGAGGAGGGGCCACTGAAGCTTTCTTT.

This clonotype was seen many times. The chain has TRBV28 and TRBJ2-2; the D is unclear. Looked up from germline, CDR1 is MDHEN and CDR2 is SYDVKM. This CDR3 has 15 amino acids. Trimming pared 4 bases from V and 6 bases from J, leaving 15 bases between. CDR3 residues: CASSSFSGLPGELFF. The DNA of the CDR3 is TGTGCCAGCAGTTCCTTTTCGGGTCTACCCGGGGAGCTGTTTTTT.

This clonotype was seen more than once but under ten times. The rearrangement links TRBV3-1 to TRBJ2-3; the match to TRBD2 covers 7 bases. Germline trimming cut 4 bases from V and 6 bases from J; bases unmatched to any gene: 13. The length of the CDR3 is 16 residues. Germline V lookup: CDR1 LGHDT, CDR2 YNNKEL (reference sequence). Here the CDR3 DNA reads TGTGCCAGCAGCCCTCTAGGCGCGGGAGTCGGGGATACGCAGTATTTT. Encoded protein: CASSPLGAGVGDTQYF.

This clonotype was seen more than once but under ten times. The chain couples TRBV5-1 to TRBJ2-1; D is uncertain. V lost 4 bases to trimming and J lost 5 bases, with 13 bases between them. Germline CDR1 and CDR2: SGHRS and YFSETQ. The CDR3 loop spans 14 amino acids. The CDR3 sequence is CASSLVARHNEQFF. The CDR3, as DNA: TGCGCCAGCAGCCTGGTCGCGCGCCACAATGAGCAGTTCTTC. Using reference TRBV5-1 and TRBJ2-1 for the parts outside the CDR3, the full variable domain is KAGVTQTPRYLIKTRGQQVTLSCSPISGHRSVSWYQQTPGQGLQFLFEYFSETQRNKGNFPGRFSGRQFSNSRSEMNVSTLELGDSALYLCASSLVARHNEQFFGPGTRLTVL.